This is a list of T cell receptor beta chains from one sample in a study of human T cells and chemical hapten exposure. TCRdb recomputed calls from the RACE reads with MiXCR, one row per CDR3 protein. The sample holds 84,000 or so distinct CDR3 sequences; 8.5% to 9% are singletons and the top ten take around 2.6%. Here the sequenced sample was whole blood, taken in connection with sensitization to the hapten diphenylcyclopropenone (DPC). All receptors come from a man in his forties with alopecia areata. Some clones in this sample may be carry-over from other donors' samples. Both conserved end residues are part of each CDR3. Each record gives: V gene, clone size, D gene, J gene, CDR3 protein, CDR3 DNA. A D gene is named only where the DNA matches it firmly. Some rows mark clone size as missing; the rest say once, few, many or name a class of expanded clone.

V: TRBV4-3; size: NA; D: NA; J: TRBJ2-7; CDR3: CASSQDIWREQYF; DNA: TGCGCCAGCAGCCAAGATATTTGGAGGGAGCAGTACTTC
V: TRBV2; size: few; D: NA; J: TRBJ2-2; CDR3: CASTLRGSLGTGELFF; DNA: TGTGCCAGCACCCTCAGAGGGAGTTTGGGTACCGGGGAGCTGTTTTTT
V: TRBV9; size: many; D: NA; J: TRBJ2-5; CDR3: CASSVGLALDQETQYF; DNA: TGTGCCAGCAGCGTAGGGCTAGCGTTAGACCAAGAGACCCAGTACTTC
V: TRBV6-4; size: NA; D: TRBD2; J: TRBJ2-3; CDR3: CASSVKLAGGPGADTQYF; DNA: TGTGCCAGCAGTGTTAAGCTAGCGGGAGGGCCTGGGGCAGATACGCAGTATTTT
V: TRBV25-1; size: many; D: TRBD2; J: TRBJ2-5; CDR3: CASTVRSAGLAAIQETQYF; DNA: TGTGCCAGCACTGTTAGAAGTGCCGGACTAGCGGCCATCCAAGAGACCCAGTACTTC
V: TRBV10-3; size: NA; D: NA; J: TRBJ2-7; CDR3: CAISVMGGTYEQYF; DNA: TGTGCCATCAGTGTAATGGGGGGAACCTACGAGCAGTACTTC
V: TRBV29-1; size: NA; D: NA; J: TRBJ1-2; CDR3: CTTRAGDYGYTF; DNA: TGCACCACCAGGGCAGGGGACTATGGCTACACCTTC
V: TRBV29-1; size: many; D: NA; J: TRBJ1-4; CDR3: CSVEDGRGPEEKLFF; DNA: TGCAGCGTTGAAGATGGGCGGGGGCCGGAGGAAAAACTGTTTTTT
V: TRBV19; size: NA; D: NA; J: TRBJ1-5; CDR3: CASSSRGLDNQPQHF; DNA: TGTGCCAGTAGTTCCCGAGGTTTGGACAATCAGCCCCAGCATTTT
V: TRBV18; size: NA; D: TRBD1; J: TRBJ2-1; CDR3: CASSPFLTGGGVYNEQFF; DNA: TGTGCCAGCTCACCCTTCCTGACAGGGGGCGGTGTCTACAATGAGCAGTTCTTC
V: TRBV7-3; size: NA; D: TRBD2; J: TRBJ2-2; CDR3: CASSSPRLAATGELFF; DNA: TGTGCCAGCAGCTCCCCCCGACTAGCAGCCACCGGGGAGCTGTTTTTT
V: TRBV28; size: NA; D: NA; J: TRBJ2-7; CDR3: CASLPQGGREQYF; DNA: TGTGCCAGCCTCCCCCAAGGGGGGCGCGAGCAGTACTTC
V: TRBV28; size: many; D: NA; J: TRBJ1-6; CDR3: CASSSLPGTENSPLHF; DNA: TGTGCCAGCAGTTCGCTTCCCGGGACGGAGAATTCACCCCTCCACTTT
V: TRBV7-4; size: many; D: TRBD2; J: TRBJ2-7; CDR3: CASSLVREWASYEQYF; DNA: TGTGCCAGCAGCTTAGTGCGGGAGTGGGCCTCCTACGAGCAGTACTTC
V: TRBV7-3; size: many; D: TRBD2; J: TRBJ2-1; CDR3: CASSHGSGRDEQFF; DNA: TGTGCCAGCAGTCACGGCTCCGGGAGGGATGAGCAGTTCTTC
V: TRBV6-4; size: NA; D: TRBD1; J: TRBJ2-3; CDR3: CASSDRDRDRDTQYF; DNA: TGTGCCAGCAGTGACCGGGACAGGGACAGAGATACGCAGTATTTT
V: TRBV20-1; size: many; D: NA; J: TRBJ1-5; CDR3: CSALLRAEDQPQHF; DNA: TGCAGTGCTTTATTGAGGGCCGAAGATCAGCCCCAGCATTTT
V: TRBV9; size: few; D: TRBD2; J: TRBJ2-1; CDR3: CASSVGGLAERYSYNEQFF; DNA: TGTGCCAGCAGCGTAGGGGGACTAGCGGAACGTTACTCCTACAATGAGCAGTTCTTC
V: TRBV5-1; size: NA; D: NA; J: TRBJ2-3; CDR3: CASSQGAGVDTQYF; DNA: TGCGCCAGCAGCCAGGGGGCGGGAGTAGATACGCAGTATTTT
V: TRBV5-6; size: few; D: NA; J: TRBJ2-4; CDR3: CASSGRTRLAKNIQYF; DNA: TGTGCCAGCAGCGGCCGGACGCGGCTAGCCAAAAACATTCAGTACTTC
V: TRBV6-5; size: many; D: TRBD1; J: TRBJ1-5; CDR3: CASSTGGEGQPQHF; DNA: TGTGCCAGCAGTACAGGGGGCGAAGGTCAGCCCCAGCATTTT
V: TRBV20-1; size: NA; D: NA; J: TRBJ1-1; CDR3: CSARDFGGAGTEAFF; DNA: TGCAGTGCTAGAGATTTCGGGGGGGCTGGGACTGAAGCTTTCTTT
V: TRBV6-6; size: many; D: TRBD1; J: TRBJ2-7; CDR3: CASSPPDRGEQYF; DNA: TGTGCCAGCAGCCCGCCGGACAGGGGGGAGCAGTACTTC
V: TRBV2; size: NA; D: NA; J: TRBJ1-2; CDR3: CASSVGHNYGYTF; DNA: TGTGCCAGCAGTGTGGGGCACAACTATGGCTACACCTTC
V: TRBV11-1; size: many; D: NA; J: TRBJ2-7; CDR3: CASSLVVAAGRDEQYF; DNA: TGTGCCAGCAGCTTAGTCGTCGCCGCCGGCAGGGACGAGCAGTACTTC
V: TRBV12-3/TRBV12-4; size: many; D: NA; J: TRBJ1-5; CDR3: CASTFGNQPQHF; DNA: TGTGCCAGCACCTTTGGCAATCAGCCCCAGCATTTT
V: TRBV24-1; size: many; D: NA; J: TRBJ1-1; CDR3: CATSAIPGRDGDTEAFF; DNA: TGTGCCACCAGTGCCATCCCCGGGAGGGACGGGGACACTGAAGCTTTCTTT
V: TRBV19; size: many; D: NA; J: TRBJ2-3; CDR3: CASNANADTQYF; DNA: TGTGCCAGTAACGCAAATGCAGATACGCAGTATTTT
V: TRBV6-2/TRBV6-3; size: few; D: NA; J: TRBJ1-5; CDR3: CASSYSVAGSYSNQPQHF; DNA: TGTGCCAGCAGTTACTCGGTTGCAGGGTCCTATAGCAATCAGCCCCAGCATTTT
V: TRBV5-1; size: many; D: NA; J: TRBJ2-5; CDR3: CASSSLTAPPETQYF; DNA: TGCGCCAGCAGCTCCTTGACAGCACCACCGGAGACCCAGTACTTC
V: TRBV19; size: few; D: TRBD1; J: TRBJ2-1; CDR3: CASSLRDRVGNEQFF; DNA: TGTGCCAGTAGTCTCCGGGACAGGGTAGGCAATGAGCAGTTCTTC
V: TRBV7-2; size: few; D: NA; J: TRBJ2-3; CDR3: CASSLASGTTDTQYF; DNA: TGTGCCAGCAGCTTAGCTAGCGGTACCACAGATACGCAGTATTTT
V: TRBV24-1; size: many; D: TRBD2; J: TRBJ2-1; CDR3: CATSLAGVNEQFF; DNA: TGTGCCACCAGTCTAGCGGGAGTGAATGAGCAGTTCTTC
V: TRBV11-3; size: NA; D: TRBD2; J: TRBJ2-1; CDR3: CASCLAGELNEQFF; DNA: TGTGCCAGTTGCCTAGCGGGAGAATTGAATGAGCAGTTCTTC
V: TRBV30; size: many; D: TRBD1; J: TRBJ1-5; CDR3: CAWSLNRGINQPQHF; DNA: TGTGCCTGGAGCCTCAACAGGGGAATCAATCAGCCCCAGCATTTT
V: TRBV29-1; size: few; D: NA; J: TRBJ2-3; CDR3: CSGSRDPTDTQYF; DNA: TGCAGCGGCTCTAGGGATCCCACAGATACGCAGTATTTT
V: TRBV4-1; size: many; D: NA; J: TRBJ1-5; CDR3: CASTPRGGAYSNQPQHF; DNA: TGCGCCAGCACCCCAAGGGGGGGGGCCTATAGCAATCAGCCCCAGCATTTT